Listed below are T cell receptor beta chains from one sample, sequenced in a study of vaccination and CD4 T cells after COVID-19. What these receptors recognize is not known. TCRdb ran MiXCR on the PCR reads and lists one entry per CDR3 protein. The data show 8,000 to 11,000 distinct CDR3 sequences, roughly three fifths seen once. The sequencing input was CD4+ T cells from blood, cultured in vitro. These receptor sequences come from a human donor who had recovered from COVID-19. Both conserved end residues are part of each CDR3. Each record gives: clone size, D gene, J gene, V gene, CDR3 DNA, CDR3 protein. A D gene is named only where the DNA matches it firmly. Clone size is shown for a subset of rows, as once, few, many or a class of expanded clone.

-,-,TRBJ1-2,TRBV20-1,TGCAGTGCTAGAGATTTGGGGGAACTCGGCTACACCTTC,CSARDLGELGYTF
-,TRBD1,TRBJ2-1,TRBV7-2,TGTGCCAGCAGCACTCCCGGGACAGGGCTGCAGTTCTTC,CASSTPGTGLQFF
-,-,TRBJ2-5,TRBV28,TGTGCCAGCAGCCCCGGACGGGAAGAGACCCAGTACTTC,CASSPGREETQYF
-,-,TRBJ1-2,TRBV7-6,TGTGCCAGCAGCTCCTTGACAGCATTAAGCACCCGGCCGAGCTACACCTTC,CASSSLTALSTRPSYTF
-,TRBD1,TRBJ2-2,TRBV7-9,TGTGCCAGCAGCCGAGGGACAGGGCCGGCCGGGGAGCTGTTTTTT,CASSRGTGPAGELFF
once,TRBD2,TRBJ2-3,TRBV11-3,TGTGCCAGCAGCTTAGCCCTAGCGGGGCCTAGCACAGATACGCAGTATTTT,CASSLALAGPSTDTQYF
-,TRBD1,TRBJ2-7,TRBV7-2,TGTGCCAGCAGCACGGGACAGGGGTCCTCCTACGAGCAGTACTTC,CASSTGQGSSYEQYF
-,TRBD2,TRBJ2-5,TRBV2,TGTGCCAGCAGCTTCGGCACTAGCGGGATCCGGCGGGGGGAGACCCAGTACTTC,CASSFGTSGIRRGETQYF
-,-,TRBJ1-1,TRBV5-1,TGCGCCAGCAGCTTGGATGGACAGAGAGTTGAAGCTTTCTTT,CASSLDGQRVEAFF
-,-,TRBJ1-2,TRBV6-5,TGTGCCAGCAGTTTGACAGATTATGGCTACACCTTC,CASSLTDYGYTF